Presented here are 15 T cell receptor beta chains from one specimen sequenced in a study of CD8 T cells in Susac syndrome. Reverse transcription of about 0.45 to 1 ug RNA was performed with random hexamers. TCRdb redid the calling of the immunoSEQ multiplex PCR reads with MiXCR, one entry per CDR3 protein. The sample holds approximately 190,000 distinct CDR3 sequences, more than 85% seen once. Specimen: CD8+ T cells from PBMCs. The receptors here all came from a human donor with Susac syndrome.

This chain connects TRBV29-1 to TRBJ1-1; no reliable D call. CDR1 and CDR2 (germline): SQVTM, ANQGSEA. V dropped 5 bases and J dropped 1 base, with 11 bases sitting between them. CDR3 length equals 13 residues. The DNA for the CDR3 is TGCAGCGTTTCTACCCACTCGAACACTGAAGCTTTCTTT. Protein product: CSVSTHSNTEAFF.

The chain joins TRBV12-3 or TRBV12-4 to TRBJ2-3, with D uncertain. V lost 5 bases and J lost 7, with 13 bases in between. The CDR3 is 13 amino acids. The CDR3 sequence: CASSPGPTYTQYF. CDR3 DNA: TGTGCCAGCAGTCCCGGACCGACCTATACGCAGTATTTT.

The J gene is TRBJ2-1, the V gene TRBV30; 7 nucleotides match TRBD2. The J segment lost 4 bases and the V segment lost 4 bases, leaving 7 bases of the junction unmatched. CDR1 GTSNPN and CDR2 SVGIG come from the germline V gene (reference sequence). The CDR3 contains 14 residues. The CDR3 bases are TGTGCCTGGACCCGGGGGGTTATGTACAATGAGCAGTTCTTC. Translated, it gives CAWTRGVMYNEQFF.

The rearrangement links TRBV11-2 to TRBJ2-3; no clear D. The CDR3 has 13 amino acids. Per the germline V gene, CDR1 is SGHAT and CDR2 is FQNNGV. The V gene lost 1 base and the J gene lost 9 bases, with 11 bases spanning the gap. The CDR3 loop reads CASSLVPGRTQYF. In nucleotides, the CDR3 is TGTGCCAGCAGCTTAGTACCTGGAAGAACGCAGTATTTT.

The rearrangement joins TRBV9 to TRBJ2-5, with D possibly matching TRBD2 (6 bases). The CDR3 is 14 amino acids. CDR1 is SGDLS, CDR2 YYNGEE, per germline. Trimming pared 6 bases from V and 3 bases from J, leaving 15 bases between. The CDR3 DNA follows: TGTGCCAGCAACCTAGGGTGGGAGGAAGAGACCCAGTACTTC. It codes for CASNLGWEEETQYF.

The J gene is TRBJ2-1, the V gene TRBV3-1; D remains unclear. The CDR3 is 12 residues long. Germline V lookup: CDR1 LGHDT, CDR2 YNNKEL (reference sequence). V lost 4 bases and J lost 10, with 11 bases in between. The DNA for the CDR3 is TGTGCCAGCAGCCTAGCTTCTGGGGAGCAGTTCTTC. It codes for CASSLASGEQFF.

This chain uses TRBV5-1 with TRBJ1-5; D call uncertain. The CDR3 covers 14 residues. V was clipped by 0 bases and J by 3 bases, with 7 bases between them. Germline V gene lookup returns CDR1 SGHRS and CDR2 YFSETQ. Here the CDR3 DNA reads TGCGCCAGCAGCTTGGACCCCAACAATCAGCCCCAGCATTTT. Its protein is CASSLDPNNQPQHF. Filled out from reference TRBV5-1 and TRBJ1-5, the complete variable domain reads KAGVTQTPRYLIKTRGQQVTLSCSPISGHRSVSWYQQTPGQGLQFLFEYFSETQRNKGNFPGRFSGRQFSNSRSEMNVSTLELGDSALYLCASSLDPNNQPQHFGDGTRLSIL.

The chain is built from TRBV30 and TRBJ1-2; D gene ambiguous. Deletions cut 0 bases from V and 7 bases from J, with 18 bases between. CDR3 size: 15 residues. CDR1 GTSNPN and CDR2 SVGIG come from the germline V gene (reference sequence). CDR3 sequence reads: CAWSVPPGRVLGYTF. CDR3 nucleotide sequence: TGTGCCTGGAGTGTACCCCCCGGACGGGTTCTTGGCTACACCTTC. Together with reference TRBV30 and TRBJ1-2, the CDR3 gives the full variable domain: SQTIHQWPATLVQPVGSPLSLECTVEGTSNPNLYWYRQAAGRGLQLLFYSVGIGQISSEVPQNLSASRPQDRQFILSSKKLLLSDSGFYLCAWSVPPGRVLGYTFGSGTRLTVV.

The chain employs TRBV7-9 and TRBJ2-2; 9 positions match TRBD1. The junction had 4 bases not matched to a gene; V was cut back by 5 bases and J by 3 bases. The germline CDR1 and CDR2 sequences are SEHNR and FQNEAQ (reference sequence). This CDR3 is built from 15 residues. CDR3: CASSSRDRDTGELFF. In DNA, the CDR3 is TGTGCCAGCAGCAGCCGGGACAGGGACACCGGGGAGCTGTTTTTT.

The CDR3, as DNA: TGCGCCAGCGGAACGGGAGCCACAGATACGCAGTATTTT. Protein sequence: CASGTGATDTQYF. The V and J genes are TRBV5-1 and TRBJ2-3; tentatively, D is TRBD2 (6 bases). This CDR3 has 13 residues. In germline, CDR1 is SGHRS, CDR2 YFSETQ. Trimming left V 7 bases short and J 2 bases short, with 11 bases between.

This chain joins TRBV10-3 and TRBJ2-1; D remains ambiguous. Germline values: CDR1 ENHRY, CDR2 SYGVKD. The ends were cut back, 5 bases at V and 0 bases at J, with 11 bases in the middle. This CDR3 comprises 15 residues. CDR3 sequence (DNA): TGTGCCATCAGTCCCAAAGACAACTCCTACAATGAGCAGTTCTTC. Its translation is CAISPKDNSYNEQFF.

The CDR3: CATSGTSGPTDTQYF. CDR3 DNA: TGTGCCACCAGCGGAACTAGCGGCCCCACAGATACGCAGTATTTT. The rearrangement links TRBV15 to TRBJ2-3; 8 bases fit TRBD2. The CDR3 sequence is 15 residues long. Germline CDR1 and CDR2: LNHNV and YYDKDF (reference sequence). Trimming at V came to 5 bases and at J to 2 bases, leaving 6 bases not matched to a gene. The complete variable domain, with remaining parts taken from reference TRBV15 and TRBJ2-3, reads DAMVIQNPRYQVTQFGKPVTLSCSQTLNHNVMYWYQQKSSQAPKLLFHYYDKDFNNEADTPDNFQSRRPNTSFCFLDIRSPGLGDTAMYLCATSGTSGPTDTQYFGPGTRLTVL.

This rearrangement joins TRBV27 to TRBJ2-1; unclear D gene. V gave up 5 bases and J gave up 5 bases, with 16 bases separating them. Per the germline V gene, CDR1 is MNHEY and CDR2 is SMNVEV (reference sequence). This CDR3 is 15 amino acids long. The CDR3 DNA reads as TGTGCCAGCAGTCCCCCGAGTGGAGAGGACAATGAGCAGTTCTTC. Translating gives CASSPPSGEDNEQFF.

The J gene is TRBJ2-3, the V gene TRBV7-9, with 9 bases aligning to TRBD1. Germline CDR1 and CDR2: SEHNR and FQNEAQ (reference sequence). This CDR3 has 16 residues. J lost 3 bases, V lost 6 bases, and 10 bases had no gene match. CDR3 sequence reads: CASSTRDREITDTQYF. The CDR3, as DNA: TGTGCCAGCAGTACCCGGGACAGGGAAATAACAGATACGCAGTATTTT.

This chain links TRBV29-1 with TRBJ2-5; D gene unclear. Trimming took off 6 bases at V and 9 bases at J, with 14 bases between the two ends. Germline CDR1 reads SQVTM; CDR2 reads ANQGSEA. The CDR3 length is 11 residues. CDR3 bases: TGCAGCGTACCCCTTTTGGTCCCCCAGTACTTC. It encodes CSVPLLVPQYF.